Below, one TCR beta chain is given with its context. These data are taken from a study of OX40 agonist ivuxolimab in advanced cancers. About the study: Melanoma, hepatocellular carcinoma, head and neck or renal cell cancer occurred in dose-escalation patients.

Assay: immunoSEQ multiplex PCR; the TCRdb copy retains only in-frame clones and omits some. The sample includes approximately 50,000 clones, 85% to 90% of them seen just once. With 4 bases clipped from V and 8 bases from J, the junction kept 14 bases outside the gene matches. The CDR3 has 16 residues. The germline gives CDR1 GTSNPN, CDR2 SVGIG (reference sequence). The genes are TRBV30 and TRBJ1-6; 7 positions agree with TRBD1. Sequenced material: CD4+ or CD8+ T cells sorted from blood, taken in a trial of the OX40 agonist ivuxolimab. The TCR sequence derives from an adult with an advanced solid tumor such as melanoma, head and neck, liver or kidney cancer. This chain's CDR3 is CAWTQGDSSFYSPLHF. The DNA of the CDR3 is TGTGCCTGGACCCAAGGGGACAGTAGTTTTTATTCACCCCTCCACTTT.